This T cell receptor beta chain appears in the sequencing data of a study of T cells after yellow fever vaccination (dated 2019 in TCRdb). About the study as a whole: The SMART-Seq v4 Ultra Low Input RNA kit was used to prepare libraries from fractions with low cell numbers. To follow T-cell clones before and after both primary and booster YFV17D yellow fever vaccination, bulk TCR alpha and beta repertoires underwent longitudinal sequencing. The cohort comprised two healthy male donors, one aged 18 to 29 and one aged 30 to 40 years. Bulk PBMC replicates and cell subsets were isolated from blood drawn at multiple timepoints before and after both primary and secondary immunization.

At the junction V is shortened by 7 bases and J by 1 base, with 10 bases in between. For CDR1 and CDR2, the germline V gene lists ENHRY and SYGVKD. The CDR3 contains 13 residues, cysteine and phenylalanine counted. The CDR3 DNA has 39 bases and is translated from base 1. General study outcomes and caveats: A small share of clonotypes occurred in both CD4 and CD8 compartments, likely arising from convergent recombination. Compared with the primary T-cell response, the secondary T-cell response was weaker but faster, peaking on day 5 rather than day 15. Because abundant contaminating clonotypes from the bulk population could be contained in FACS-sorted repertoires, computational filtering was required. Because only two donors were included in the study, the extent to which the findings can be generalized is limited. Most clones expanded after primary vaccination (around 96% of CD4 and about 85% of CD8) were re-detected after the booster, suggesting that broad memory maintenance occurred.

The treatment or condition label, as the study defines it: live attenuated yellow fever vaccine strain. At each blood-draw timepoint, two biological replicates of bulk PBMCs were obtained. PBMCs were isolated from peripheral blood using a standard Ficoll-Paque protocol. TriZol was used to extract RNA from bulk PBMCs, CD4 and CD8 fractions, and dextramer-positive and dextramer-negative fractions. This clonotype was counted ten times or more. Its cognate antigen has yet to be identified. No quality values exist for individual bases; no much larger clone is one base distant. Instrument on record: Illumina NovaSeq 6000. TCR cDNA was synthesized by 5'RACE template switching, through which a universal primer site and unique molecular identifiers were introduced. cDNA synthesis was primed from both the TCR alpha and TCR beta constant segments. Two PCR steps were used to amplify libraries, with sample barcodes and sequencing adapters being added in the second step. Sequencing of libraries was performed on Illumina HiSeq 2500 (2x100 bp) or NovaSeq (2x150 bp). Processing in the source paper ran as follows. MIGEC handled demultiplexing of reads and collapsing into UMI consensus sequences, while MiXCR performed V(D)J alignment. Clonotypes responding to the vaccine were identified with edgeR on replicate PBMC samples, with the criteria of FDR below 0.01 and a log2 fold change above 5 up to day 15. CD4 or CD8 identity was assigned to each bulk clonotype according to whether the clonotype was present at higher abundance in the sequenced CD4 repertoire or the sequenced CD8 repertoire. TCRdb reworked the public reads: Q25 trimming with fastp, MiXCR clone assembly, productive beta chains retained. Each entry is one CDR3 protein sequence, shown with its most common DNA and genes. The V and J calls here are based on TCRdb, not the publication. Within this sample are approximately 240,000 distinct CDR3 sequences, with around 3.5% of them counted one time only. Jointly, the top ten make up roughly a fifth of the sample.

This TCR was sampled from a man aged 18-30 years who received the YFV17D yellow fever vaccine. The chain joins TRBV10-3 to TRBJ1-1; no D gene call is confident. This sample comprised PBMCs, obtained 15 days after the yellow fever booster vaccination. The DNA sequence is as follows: TGTGCCATCACTAACACATGGAACACTGAAGCTTTCTTT. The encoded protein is CAITNTWNTEAFF.